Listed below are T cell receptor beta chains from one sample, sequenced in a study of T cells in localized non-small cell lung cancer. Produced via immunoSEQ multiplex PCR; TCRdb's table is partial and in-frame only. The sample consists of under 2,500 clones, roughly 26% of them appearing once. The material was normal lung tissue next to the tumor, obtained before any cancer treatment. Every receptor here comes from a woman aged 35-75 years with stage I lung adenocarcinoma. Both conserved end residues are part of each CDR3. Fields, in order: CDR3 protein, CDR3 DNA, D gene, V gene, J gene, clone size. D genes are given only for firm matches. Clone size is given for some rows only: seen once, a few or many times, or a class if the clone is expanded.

CDR3aa: CAWDRGPYEQYF; CDR3nt: TGTGCCTGGGACAGGGGGCCCTACGAGCAGTACTTC; d_gene: TRBD1; v_gene: TRBV30; j_gene: TRBJ2-7; abundance: -
CDR3aa: CASGTGAQHYGYTF; CDR3nt: TGTGCCAGTGGAACAGGGGCGCAGCACTATGGCTACACCTTC; d_gene: TRBD1; v_gene: TRBV19; j_gene: TRBJ1-2; abundance: -
CDR3aa: CASTASQGVETQYF; CDR3nt: TGTGCCAGCACCGCGAGCCAGGGAGTGGAGACCCAGTACTTC; d_gene: -; v_gene: TRBV9; j_gene: TRBJ2-5; abundance: few
CDR3aa: CAISEYPNPGRAFF; CDR3nt: TGTGCCATCAGTGAGTATCCCAACCCTGGCCGGGCTTTCTTT; d_gene: -; v_gene: TRBV10-3; j_gene: TRBJ1-1; abundance: -
CDR3aa: CASSLGWDREGTEAFF; CDR3nt: TGTGCCAGCAGCTTAGGATGGGACAGGGAGGGCACTGAAGCTTTCTTT; d_gene: TRBD1; v_gene: TRBV11-3; j_gene: TRBJ1-1; abundance: -
CDR3aa: CASSLAGVNSPLHF; CDR3nt: TGTGCCAGCAGTTTAGCAGGGGTAAATTCACCCCTCCACTTT; d_gene: -; v_gene: TRBV28; j_gene: TRBJ1-6; abundance: few
CDR3aa: CASSDQMNNSPLHF; CDR3nt: TGTGCCAGCAGCGATCAGATGAATAATTCACCCCTCCACTTT; d_gene: -; v_gene: TRBV11-3; j_gene: TRBJ1-6; abundance: few
CDR3aa: CASSLTSTNTEAFF; CDR3nt: TGTGCCAGCAGCTTAACGTCCACGAACACTGAAGCTTTCTTT; d_gene: -; v_gene: TRBV11-3; j_gene: TRBJ1-1; abundance: medium-sized
CDR3aa: CASSEAKTLNTEAFF; CDR3nt: TGTGCCAGCAGTGAAGCTAAAACATTGAACACTGAAGCTTTCTTT; d_gene: -; v_gene: TRBV25-1; j_gene: TRBJ1-1; abundance: -
CDR3aa: CASSWGTTPPTQYF; CDR3nt: TGTGCCAGCAGTTGGGGGACTACACCACCCACCCAGTACTTC; d_gene: TRBD2; v_gene: TRBV6-8; j_gene: TRBJ2-5; abundance: few
CDR3aa: CASSIVLHYEQYF; CDR3nt: TGTGCCAGTAGTATTGTACTTCATTACGAGCAGTACTTC; d_gene: -; v_gene: TRBV19; j_gene: TRBJ2-7; abundance: -
CDR3aa: CASSSEGANVLTF; CDR3nt: TGTGCCAGCTCCTCGGAAGGGGCCAACGTCCTGACTTTC; d_gene: -; v_gene: TRBV18; j_gene: TRBJ2-6; abundance: few
CDR3aa: CASSFRNSPLHF; CDR3nt: TGTGCCAGCAGTTTTAGAAATTCACCCCTCCACTTT; d_gene: -; v_gene: TRBV6-8; j_gene: TRBJ1-6; abundance: few
CDR3aa: CASSMTGVFSEAFF; CDR3nt: TGTGCCAGTAGTATGACAGGGGTTTTTTCTGAAGCTTTCTTT; d_gene: TRBD1; v_gene: TRBV19; j_gene: TRBJ1-1; abundance: -
CDR3aa: CASVWGLGTEAFF; CDR3nt: TGTGCCTCTGTTTGGGGGCTAGGGACTGAAGCTTTCTTT; d_gene: -; v_gene: TRBV28; j_gene: TRBJ1-1; abundance: few
CDR3aa: CASSLGGRRKETQYF; CDR3nt: TGTGCCAGCAGCTTGGGGGGCCGGAGGAAAGAGACCCAGTACTTC; d_gene: -; v_gene: TRBV11-3; j_gene: TRBJ2-5; abundance: few